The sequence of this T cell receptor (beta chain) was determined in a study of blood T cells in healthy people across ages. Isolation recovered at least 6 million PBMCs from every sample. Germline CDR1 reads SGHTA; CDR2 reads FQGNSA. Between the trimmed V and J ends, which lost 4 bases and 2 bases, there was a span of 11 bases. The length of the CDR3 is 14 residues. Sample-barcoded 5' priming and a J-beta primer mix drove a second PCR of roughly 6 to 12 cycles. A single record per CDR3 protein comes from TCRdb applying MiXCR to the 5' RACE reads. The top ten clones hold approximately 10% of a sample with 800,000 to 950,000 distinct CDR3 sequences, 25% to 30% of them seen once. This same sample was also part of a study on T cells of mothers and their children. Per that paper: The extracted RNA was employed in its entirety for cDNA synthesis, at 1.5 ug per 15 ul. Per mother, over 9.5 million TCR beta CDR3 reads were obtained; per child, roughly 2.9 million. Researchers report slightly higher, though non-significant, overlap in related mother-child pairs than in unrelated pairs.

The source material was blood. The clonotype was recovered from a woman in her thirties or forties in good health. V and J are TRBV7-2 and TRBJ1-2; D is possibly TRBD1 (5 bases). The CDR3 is CASSSSAGNYGYTF. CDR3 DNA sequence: TGTGCCAGCAGCTCCTCGGCAGGGAACTATGGCTACACCTTC.